This T cell receptor beta chain was obtained from a study of T cell responses to AZD1222 COVID-19 vaccine. CDR1 and CDR2 (germline): MNHNS, SASEGT. Trimming at V came to 0 bases and at J to 0 bases, leaving 0 bases not matched to a gene. The CDR3 is made up of 15 amino acids. This clone was found a few times. Its antigen is currently unknown. Profiling relied on immunoSEQ multiplex PCR, and the TCRdb table lists in-frame clones only, not all of them. The sample yields 53,000 or so clones, 70% to 85% seen once. General study results and limits: AZD1222 recipients seropositive at baseline numbered only five to seven.

This TCR was sampled from an adult in good health. Material: peripheral blood, obtained on day 0 of AZD1222 vaccination. The chain is built from TRBV6-1 and TRBJ2-7; 9 bases match TRBD2. The CDR3 coding sequence is TGTGCCAGCAGTGAAGCTAGCGGGAGCTCCTACGAGCAGTACTTC. It encodes CASSEASGSSYEQYF.